This TCR beta chain derives from a study of cytomegalovirus exposure and HLA in healthy donors. For this clone: Its antigen is currently unknown.

Study observations and caveats: In vitro confirmation showed three CMV-associated chains to be CMV antigen specific.

Trimming shortened V by 6 bases and J by 6 bases, and 15 bases separated the two germline ends. CDR1 MDHEN and CDR2 SYDVKM come from the germline V gene. CDR3 size: 14 residues. The PCR was carried out with 60 Vbeta primers and 13 Jbeta primers. The data were produced by immunoSEQ multiplex PCR, yet TCRdb's version contains in-frame clones alone and is incomplete. Here the sample table reports 30,000 to 45,000 clones. The chain recombines TRBV28 with TRBJ1-5, with TRBD1 as a possible D gene (5 bases). The sequence derives from a man in his forties in good health and CMV-seropositive. What was sequenced was PBMCs. The CDR3 loop is CASSWRTGSQPQHF. CDR3 DNA sequence: TGTGCCAGCAGCTGGAGAACAGGCAGTCAGCCCCAGCATTTT.